Reported below is one TCR beta chain. Its antigen remains unidentified. Germline CDR1 and CDR2: SGHTA and FQGNSA. CDR3 size: 14 residues. The germline V and J ends were trimmed by 5 bases and 0 bases, with 10 bases remaining between them. These data belong to a study of a mutant IDH1 vaccine in newly diagnosed glioma. Study overall: Vaccination began 4-6 weeks post radiotherapy alone, or with temozolomide cycles. Patients were pretreated with radiotherapy, temozolomide, or both, mostly both.

Time point denoted: week 11, during vaccination. Each vaccine dose was 300 ug of mutant IDH1 20-mer peptide, with topical imiquimod. The donors had new WHO grade 3 or 4 astrocytomas; these were IDH1-mutant and ATRX-lost. Clones were read by immunoSEQ multiplex PCR, and TCRdb kept only the in-frame ones, dropping some. The sample lists 40,000 or so clones, less than 90% occurring once. The clonotype originates from a man in his forties or fifties with glioma. The chain recombines TRBV7-2 with TRBJ1-1; D gene ambiguous. The sequenced sample was PBMCs, obtained from a glioma patient whose treatment included an IDH1 peptide vaccine. As DNA, the CDR3 is TGTGCCAGCAGCCTACGCGTCCTGAACACTGAAGCTTTCTTT. As protein: CASSLRVLNTEAFF. The full variable domain, in which reference TRBV7-2 and TRBJ1-1 provide the parts outside the CDR3, is GAGVSQSPSNKVTEKGKDVELRCDPISGHTALYWYRQSLGQGLEFLIYFQGNSAPDKSGLPSDRFSAERTGGSVSTLTIQRTQQEDSAVYLCASSLRVLNTEAFFGQGTRLTVV.